The rows below give T cell receptor beta chains drawn from one sample of a study of T cell changes during pregnancy in multiple sclerosis. Assay: immunoSEQ multiplex PCR; the TCRdb copy retains only in-frame clones and omits some. This sample has around 64,000 clones; 85% to 95% occur once, and the top ten carry under 0.35%. The source material was CD4+ T cells from peripheral blood mononuclear cells, sampled after pregnancy. The receptors were gathered from a female donor with multiple sclerosis, enrolled in a pregnancy study. CDR3s include the opening cysteine and the closing phenylalanine or tryptophan. The D gene is left open where the match is weak. Clone size, where shown, is once, few, many, or a class for clones that have expanded.

TRBJ2-2,TRBD1,-,TRBV11-3,TGTGCCAGCAGCTCGACAGGGTATGCGAACACCGGGGAGCTGTTTTTT,CASSSTGYANTGELFF
TRBJ1-3,-,-,TRBV27,TGTGCCAGCAGTTGGGAGGGCCTCCCTGGAAACACCATATATTTT,CASSWEGLPGNTIYF
TRBJ1-5,-,-,TRBV30,TGTGCCTGGGACAGCCCCAATCAGCCCCAGCATTTT,CAWDSPNQPQHF
TRBJ1-6,-,-,TRBV7-2,TGTGCCAGCAGCTTAGCAACAGGAATGGGTTCACCCCTCCACTTT,CASSLATGMGSPLHF
TRBJ1-1,TRBD1,-,TRBV18,TGTGCCAGCTCACCCGGGACAGGGGGCGACACTGAAGCTTTCTTT,CASSPGTGGDTEAFF
TRBJ2-1,TRBD2,once,TRBV30,TGTGCCTGGAATGATCTGGGCGGGAGGCTGGATGAGCAGTTCTTC,CAWNDLGGRLDEQFF
TRBJ2-5,TRBD2,once,TRBV4-1,TGCGCCAGCAGCCAAGATCGAGGCGGGGGGGCTTCGGAGACCCAGTACTTC,CASSQDRGGGASETQYF
TRBJ2-5,TRBD1,-,TRBV6-6,TGTGCCAGCAGGGGACAGGCCCCAGCAGAGACCCAGTACTTC,CASRGQAPAETQYF
TRBJ1-1,-,-,TRBV19,TGTGCCAGTAGTCTCCCAAGCCGTGGAGGGAACACTGAAGCTTTCTTT,CASSLPSRGGNTEAFF
TRBJ2-2,TRBD2,-,TRBV11-2,TGTGCCAGCAGCTTGGATAGCGGGATCGGGTATTATGGCGGGGAGCTGTTTTTT,CASSLDSGIGYYGGELFF
TRBJ2-4,TRBD1,few,TRBV27,TGTGCCAGCACCGAGGGGGCGCGAAACATTCAGTACTTC,CASTEGARNIQYF
TRBJ2-5,TRBD1,-,TRBV7-8,TGTGCCAGCAGCTTCCACACCGGGACAGGGCTACAAGAGACCCAGTACTTC,CASSFHTGTGLQETQYF
TRBJ1-1,-,-,TRBV6-5,TGTGCCAGCAAAAGTGGCGGGAACACTGAAGCTTTCTTT,CASKSGGNTEAFF
TRBJ2-1,TRBD2,-,TRBV11-2,TGTGCCAGCAGCTTAACTAGCGGGGAGGAGAATGAGCAGTTCTTC,CASSLTSGEENEQFF
TRBJ1-5,-,-,TRBV10-3,TGTGCCATCAGTCCTGTGAGCAATCAGCCCCAGCATTTT,CAISPVSNQPQHF
TRBJ2-2,-,-,TRBV5-7,TGTGCCAGCAGCCTGAGAGAGACCGGGGAGCTGTTTTTT,CASSLRETGELFF
TRBJ1-2,-,-,TRBV7-8,TGTGCCAGCAGCAGCGGACAGAACTATGGCTACACCTTC,CASSSGQNYGYTF
TRBJ2-3,TRBD2,-,TRBV11-1,TGTGCCAGCAGCTTCCTAGCGGGGCCTTCAGATACGCAGTATTTT,CASSFLAGPSDTQYF
TRBJ2-1,-,-,TRBV23-1,TGCGCCAGCAGTCCGGACTGCCGCTCCTACAATGAGCAGTTCTTC,CASSPDCRSYNEQFF
TRBJ2-3,TRBD2,-,TRBV5-4,TGTGCCAGCAGCTTGCGAGCGGGGAGCACAGATACGCAGTATTTT,CASSLRAGSTDTQYF
TRBJ2-2,-,-,TRBV30,TGTGCCTGGAGCAAGAGGAGCACCGGGGAGCTGTTTTTT,CAWSKRSTGELFF
TRBJ2-5,TRBD1,-,TRBV6-1,TGTGCCAGCAGTGGCCGCATGACAGGGAAGGAGACCCAGTACTTC,CASSGRMTGKETQYF
TRBJ2-1,-,-,TRBV6-1,TGTGCCAGCAGTGTCGGGTCGGGGGAGCAGTTCTTC,CASSVGSGEQFF
TRBJ1-2,-,once,TRBV5-1,TGCGCCAGCAGCTTGGAATCAGGGAGGGAGCGTGGCTACACCTTC,CASSLESGRERGYTF
TRBJ1-5,-,-,TRBV11-3,TGTGCCAGCACCAGTACAGGTCTTAGCAATCAGCCCCAGCATTTT,CASTSTGLSNQPQHF
TRBJ1-1,-,-,TRBV6-5,TGTGCCAGCAGTTACTCGAGGCTCGACAGACTTGCTTTCTTT,CASSYSRLDRLAFF
TRBJ2-2,TRBD1,-,TRBV2,TGTGCCAGCAGTGAGGCCAACAGGGGCACCGGGGAGCTGTTTTTT,CASSEANRGTGELFF
TRBJ1-2,-,-,TRBV10-1,TGCGCCAGCAGGGCTGTGACAGTGCTCTATGGCTACACCTTC,CASRAVTVLYGYTF
TRBJ1-5,TRBD1,-,TRBV18,TGTGCCAGCTCACCACTCGGTACAGGGGGCCGGCAGCCCCAGCATTTT,CASSPLGTGGRQPQHF
TRBJ1-3,TRBD1,-,TRBV7-8,TGTGCCAGCAGCCTCGGGACAGGGGGAAACACCATATATTTT,CASSLGTGGNTIYF
TRBJ1-5,-,-,TRBV28,TGTGCCAGCAGGGGTGGGAGTCAGCCCCAGCATTTT,CASRGGSQPQHF
TRBJ2-7,TRBD2,-,TRBV2,TGTGCCAGCGCCACAGTAAGGCGGGGGGCCTACGAGCAGTACTTC,CASATVRRGAYEQYF
TRBJ2-3,TRBD2,-,TRBV11-2,TGTGCCAGCAGCTTAGTAGCGGGAGCCACAGATACGCAGTATTTT,CASSLVAGATDTQYF
TRBJ1-2,-,-,TRBV20-1,TGCAGTGCTTACAGAGCAGACTACACCTTC,CSAYRADYTF
TRBJ1-4,TRBD1,-,TRBV2,TGTGCCATCAATACAGGGGGAGTAAATGAAAAACTGTTTTTT,CAINTGGVNEKLFF
TRBJ2-2,-,-,TRBV4-2,TGTGCCAGCAGCCAAGAGGCTAGCGCCTGGACGAACACCGGGGAGCTGTTTTTT,CASSQEASAWTNTGELFF
TRBJ2-4,TRBD2,-,TRBV30,TGTGCCACGGGGACTAGCGGCCCCCAAAACATTCAGTACTTC,CATGTSGPQNIQYF
TRBJ2-1,TRBD2,-,TRBV30,TGTGCCTGGAATGTAAGACTAGCGGGCTATTATGAGCAGTTCTTC,CAWNVRLAGYYEQFF
TRBJ1-2,-,-,TRBV28,TGTGCCAGCAGTTTAGTCAATTCGGGTTATGGCTACACCTTC,CASSLVNSGYGYTF
TRBJ2-1,TRBD2,-,TRBV30,TGTGCCTGGAGTGGGGCCGCGGGAGGGGTTGGGTCCTACAATGAGCAGTTCTTC,CAWSGAAGGVGSYNEQFF
TRBJ1-3,-,-,TRBV11-2,TGTGCCAGCAGCTTAAGAGGGGGACAATTCTCTGGAAACACCATATATTTT,CASSLRGGQFSGNTIYF
TRBJ1-5,-,-,TRBV19,TGTGCCAGTGGAGCTAATCAGCCCCAGCATTTT,CASGANQPQHF
TRBJ1-2,TRBD1,-,TRBV7-6,TGTGCCAGCAGCTTAGAGGCAGGGGGGTACTATGGCTACACCTTC,CASSLEAGGYYGYTF
TRBJ2-2,TRBD2,-,TRBV6-6,TGTGCCAGCAGTTACGTGGGGGGGAGTGAGCTGTTTTTT,CASSYVGGSELFF